Below, one T cell receptor beta chain is given with its context. V gave up 1 base and J gave up 5 bases; unmatched junction bases: 10. Per germline, CDR1 LNHNV and CDR2 YYDKDF (reference sequence). This CDR3 has 16 amino acids. This record belongs to a study of PD-L1 blockade in urothelial cancer. About the study: Males with bladder-origin urothelial cancer constituted about nine tenths of the roughly 29 patients. Sequenced tumors carried a median count of around 1,500 T cells.

The method was immunoSEQ multiplex PCR; TCRdb's version includes in-frame clones alone and lacks a portion of them. The profile shows about 2,300 clones, about 35% of them singletons. The sample in question was tumor tissue, obtained before atezolizumab (anti-PD-L1) treatment. The rearrangement uses TRBV15 and TRBJ1-1; TRBD1 agrees at 7 bases. This clonotype was sampled from a man aged 60 to 69 with urothelial cancer. CDR3 sequence: CATSRVGEGAETEAFF. The CDR3 DNA is TGTGCCACCAGCAGAGTTGGGGAGGGGGCGGAAACTGAAGCTTTCTTT.